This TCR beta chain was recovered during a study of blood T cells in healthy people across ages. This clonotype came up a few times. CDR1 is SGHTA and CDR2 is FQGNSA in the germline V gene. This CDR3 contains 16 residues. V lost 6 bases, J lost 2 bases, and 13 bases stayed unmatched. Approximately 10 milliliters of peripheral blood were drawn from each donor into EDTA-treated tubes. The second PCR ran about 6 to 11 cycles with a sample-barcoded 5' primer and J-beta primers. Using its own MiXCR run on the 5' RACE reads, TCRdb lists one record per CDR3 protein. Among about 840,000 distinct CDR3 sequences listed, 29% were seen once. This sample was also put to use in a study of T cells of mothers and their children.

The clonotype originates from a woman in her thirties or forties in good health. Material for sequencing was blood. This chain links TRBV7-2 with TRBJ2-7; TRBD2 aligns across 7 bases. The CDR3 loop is CASSLSSGGGAYEQYF. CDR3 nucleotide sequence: TGTGCCAGCAGTTTAAGTTCGGGGGGTGGGGCCTACGAGCAGTACTTC.